This TCR beta chain was captured in a study of technical replicates of blood from a handful of donors (dated by TCRdb to between 2016 and 2019). Receptors were amplified or captured by the immunoSEQ multiplex PCR assay. TCRdb took over this immuneACCESS table, retaining in-frame rearrangements with V and J assigned. Such tables are incomplete; in checked studies, under half of the missing clones stem from an unresolved V gene, and the remainder is unexplained. The sample includes about 49,000 clones, with 92% observed a single time. The top ten clones comprise under 5% of the sample. With regard to this clone: There is no known antigen for this receptor. Nothing much larger sits one base from this clone, and base qualities are not available.

V lost 6 bases and J lost 6 bases, and the count of bases not matched to a germline gene is 5. Sequences SNHLY (CDR1) and FYNNEI (CDR2) are obtained from the germline V gene. The CDR3 has 14 amino acids, counting the end cysteine and phenylalanine. Left in the record is the CDR3 DNA by itself, 42 bases read in frame from the first base. Recombination joined TRBV2 with TRBJ2-1; 10 junctional bases match TRBD2. The sequencing input was PBMCs. The TCR originated in a human donor in good health. Some clones in this sample may be carry-over from other donors' samples. The DNA sequence reads TGTGCCAGCAGGAGCGGGGGGGCTTCCAATGAGCAGTTCTTC. The resulting protein is CASRSGGASNEQFF.